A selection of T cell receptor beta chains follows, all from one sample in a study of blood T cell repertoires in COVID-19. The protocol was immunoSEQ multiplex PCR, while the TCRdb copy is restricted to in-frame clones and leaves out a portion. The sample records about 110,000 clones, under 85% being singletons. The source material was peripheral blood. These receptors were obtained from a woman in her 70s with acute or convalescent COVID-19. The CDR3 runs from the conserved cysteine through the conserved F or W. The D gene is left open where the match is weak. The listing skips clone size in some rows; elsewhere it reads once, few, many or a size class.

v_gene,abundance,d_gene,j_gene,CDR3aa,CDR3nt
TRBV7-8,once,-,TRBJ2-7,CASSLVGGTAYEQYF,TGTGCCAGCAGCTTAGTTGGGGGGACAGCCTACGAGCAGTACTTC
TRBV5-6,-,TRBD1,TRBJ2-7,CASSTPGQGSYEQYF,TGTGCCAGCAGCACACCGGGACAGGGGTCGTACGAGCAGTACTTC
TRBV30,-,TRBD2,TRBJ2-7,CAWEASGPYEQYF,TGTGCCTGGGAGGCTAGCGGACCCTACGAGCAGTACTTC
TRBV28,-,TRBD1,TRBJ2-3,CASSFVQGARNTQYF,TGTGCCAGCAGTTTTGTGCAGGGGGCGCGAAATACGCAGTATTTT
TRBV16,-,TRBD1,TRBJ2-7,CASSATGVVYEQYF,TGTGCCAGCAGCGCAACAGGGGTAGTCTACGAGCAGTACTTC
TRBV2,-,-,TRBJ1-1,CASSEDSRYTEAFF,TGTGCCAGCAGCGAGGACAGCCGCTACACTGAAGCTTTCTTT
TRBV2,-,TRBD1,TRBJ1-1,CASRGTGDTEAFF,TGTGCCAGCAGGGGGACAGGGGACACTGAAGCTTTCTTT
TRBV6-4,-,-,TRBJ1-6,CASSEGHFGSPLHF,TGTGCCAGCAGTGAGGGACACTTTGGATCACCCCTCCACTTT
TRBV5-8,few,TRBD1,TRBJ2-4,CASSSTGTGGGNIQYF,TGTGCCAGCAGCTCAACCGGGACAGGGGGCGGAAACATTCAGTACTTC
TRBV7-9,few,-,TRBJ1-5,CASSGTSLGGNQPQHF,TGTGCCAGCAGCGGCACTTCCCTGGGAGGCAATCAGCCCCAGCATTTT
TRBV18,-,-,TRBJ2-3,CASSQTYSHTDTQYF,TGTGCCAGCTCACAGACATATTCGCACACAGATACGCAGTATTTT
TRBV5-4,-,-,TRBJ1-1,CASSLDKNTEAFF,TGTGCCAGCAGCTTGGACAAGAACACTGAAGCTTTCTTT
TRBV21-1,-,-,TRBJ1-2,CASSKVRGDASPYGYTF,TGTGCCAGCAGCAAAGTTAGGGGCGACGCCTCCCCCTATGGCTACACCTTC
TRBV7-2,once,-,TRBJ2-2,CASSFQVANTGELFF,TGTGCCAGCAGCTTCCAAGTAGCTAACACCGGGGAGCTGTTTTTT
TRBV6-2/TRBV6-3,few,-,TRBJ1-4,CASSYGQGGVWGRGEKLFF,TGTGCCAGCAGTTACGGCCAGGGTGGTGTCTGGGGGCGAGGAGAAAAACTGTTTTTT